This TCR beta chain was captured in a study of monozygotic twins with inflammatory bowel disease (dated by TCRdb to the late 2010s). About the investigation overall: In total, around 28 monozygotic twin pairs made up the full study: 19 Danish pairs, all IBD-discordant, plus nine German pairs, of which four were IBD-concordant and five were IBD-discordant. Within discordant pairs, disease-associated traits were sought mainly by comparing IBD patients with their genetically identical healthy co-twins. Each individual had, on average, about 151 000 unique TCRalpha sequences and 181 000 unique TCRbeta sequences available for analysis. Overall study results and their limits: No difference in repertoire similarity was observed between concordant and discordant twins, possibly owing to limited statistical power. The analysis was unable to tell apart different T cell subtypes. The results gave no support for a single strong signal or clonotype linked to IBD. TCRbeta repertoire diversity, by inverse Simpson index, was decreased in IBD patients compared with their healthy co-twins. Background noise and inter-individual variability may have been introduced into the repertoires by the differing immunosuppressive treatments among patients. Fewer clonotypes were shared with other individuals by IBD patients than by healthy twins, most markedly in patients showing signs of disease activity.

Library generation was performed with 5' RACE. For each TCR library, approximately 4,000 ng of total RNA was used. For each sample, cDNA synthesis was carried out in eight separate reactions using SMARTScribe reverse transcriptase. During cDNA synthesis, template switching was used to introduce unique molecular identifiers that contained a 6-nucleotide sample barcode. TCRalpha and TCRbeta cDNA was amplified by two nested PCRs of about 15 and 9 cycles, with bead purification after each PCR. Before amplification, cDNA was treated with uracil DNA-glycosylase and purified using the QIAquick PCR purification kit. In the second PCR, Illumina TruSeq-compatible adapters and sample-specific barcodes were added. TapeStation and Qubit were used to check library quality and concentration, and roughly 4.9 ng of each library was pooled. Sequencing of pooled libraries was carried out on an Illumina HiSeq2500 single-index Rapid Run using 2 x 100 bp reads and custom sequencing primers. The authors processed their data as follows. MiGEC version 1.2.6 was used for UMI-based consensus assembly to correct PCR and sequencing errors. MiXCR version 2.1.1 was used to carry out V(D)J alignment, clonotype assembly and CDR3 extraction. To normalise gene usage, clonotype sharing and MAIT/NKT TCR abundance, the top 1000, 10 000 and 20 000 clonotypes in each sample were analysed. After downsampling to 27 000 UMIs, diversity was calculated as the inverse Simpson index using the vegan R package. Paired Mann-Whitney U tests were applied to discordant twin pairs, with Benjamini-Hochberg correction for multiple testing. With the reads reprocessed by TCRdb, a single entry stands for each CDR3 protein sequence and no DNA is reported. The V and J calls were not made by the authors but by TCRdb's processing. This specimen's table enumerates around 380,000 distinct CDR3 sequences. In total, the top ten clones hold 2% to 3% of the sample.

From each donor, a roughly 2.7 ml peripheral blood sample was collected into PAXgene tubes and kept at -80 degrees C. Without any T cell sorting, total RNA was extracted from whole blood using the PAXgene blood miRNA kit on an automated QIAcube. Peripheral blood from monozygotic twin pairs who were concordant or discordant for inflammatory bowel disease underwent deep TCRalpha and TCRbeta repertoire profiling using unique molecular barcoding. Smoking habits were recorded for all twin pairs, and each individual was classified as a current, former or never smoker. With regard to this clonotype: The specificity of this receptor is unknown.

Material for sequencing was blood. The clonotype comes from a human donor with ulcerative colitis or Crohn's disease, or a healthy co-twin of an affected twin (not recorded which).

CDR3 protein: CASSNRRTSGRATGELFF. This chain joins TRBV27 to TRBJ2-2; TCRdb reports TRBD2, a call that lacks DNA to check it against. Based on the germline V gene (reference sequence), the CDR1 and CDR2 sequences are MNHEY and SMNVEV. The CDR3 runs 18 amino acids, cysteine and phenylalanine included. No DNA accompanies this entry.